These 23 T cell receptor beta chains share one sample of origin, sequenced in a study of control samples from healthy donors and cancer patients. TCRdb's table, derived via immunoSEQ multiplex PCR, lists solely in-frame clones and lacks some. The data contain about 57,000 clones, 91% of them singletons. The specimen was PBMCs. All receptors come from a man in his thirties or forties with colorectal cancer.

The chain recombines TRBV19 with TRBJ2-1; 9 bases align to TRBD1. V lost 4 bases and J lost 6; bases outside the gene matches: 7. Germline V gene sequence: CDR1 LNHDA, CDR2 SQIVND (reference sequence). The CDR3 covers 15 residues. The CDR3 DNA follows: TGTGCCAGTAGTAGGGGGGACAGGGTAGGCAATGAGCAGTTCTTC. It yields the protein CASSRGDRVGNEQFF. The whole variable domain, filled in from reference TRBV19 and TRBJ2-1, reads DGGITQSPKYLFRKEGQNVTLSCEQNLNHDAMYWYRQDPGQGLRLIYYSQIVNDFQKGDIAEGYSVSREKKESFPLTVTSAQKNPTAFYLCASSRGDRVGNEQFFGPGTRLTVL.

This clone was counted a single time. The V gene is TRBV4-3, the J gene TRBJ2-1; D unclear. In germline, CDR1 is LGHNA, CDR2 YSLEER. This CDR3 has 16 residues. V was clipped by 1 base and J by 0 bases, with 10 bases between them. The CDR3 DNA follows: TGCGCCAGCAGCCAAGCTTGGGGTAACTCCTACAATGAGCAGTTCTTC. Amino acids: CASSQAWGNSYNEQFF.

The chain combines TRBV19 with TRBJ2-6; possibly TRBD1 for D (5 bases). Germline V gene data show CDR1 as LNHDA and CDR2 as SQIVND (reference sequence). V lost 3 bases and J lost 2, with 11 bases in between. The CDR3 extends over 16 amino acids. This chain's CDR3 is CASSIARVTGANVLTF. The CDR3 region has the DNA TGTGCCAGTAGTATTGCCAGGGTAACTGGGGCCAACGTCCTGACTTTC.

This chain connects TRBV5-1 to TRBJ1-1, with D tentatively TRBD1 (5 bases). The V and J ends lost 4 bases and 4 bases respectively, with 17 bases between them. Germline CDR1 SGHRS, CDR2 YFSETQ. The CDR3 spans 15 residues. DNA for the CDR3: TGCGCCAGCAGCCCCCTGGGGGGGGTGGCCACTGAAGCTTTCTTT. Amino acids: CASSPLGGVATEAFF.

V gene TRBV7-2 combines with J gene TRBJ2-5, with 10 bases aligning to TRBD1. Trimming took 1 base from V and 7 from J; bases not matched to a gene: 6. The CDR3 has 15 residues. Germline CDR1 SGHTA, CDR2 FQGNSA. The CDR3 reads CASSLGGQGIGTQYF. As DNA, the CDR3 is TGTGCCAGCAGCTTAGGGGGACAGGGGATCGGGACCCAGTACTTC.

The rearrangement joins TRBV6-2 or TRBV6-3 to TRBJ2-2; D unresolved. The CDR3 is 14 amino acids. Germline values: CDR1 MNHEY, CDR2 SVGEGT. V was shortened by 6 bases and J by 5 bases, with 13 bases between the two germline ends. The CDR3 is CASSSGETTGELFF. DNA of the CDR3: TGTGCCAGCAGCTCCGGTGAGACGACCGGGGAGCTGTTTTTT.

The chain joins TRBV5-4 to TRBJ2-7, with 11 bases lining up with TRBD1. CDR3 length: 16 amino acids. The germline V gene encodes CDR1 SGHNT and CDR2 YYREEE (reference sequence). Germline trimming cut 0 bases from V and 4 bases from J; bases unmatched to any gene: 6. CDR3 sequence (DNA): TGTGCCAGCAGCTTGGGTGGACAGGGGGCAGTGTACGAGCAGTACTTC. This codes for CASSLGGQGAVYEQYF.

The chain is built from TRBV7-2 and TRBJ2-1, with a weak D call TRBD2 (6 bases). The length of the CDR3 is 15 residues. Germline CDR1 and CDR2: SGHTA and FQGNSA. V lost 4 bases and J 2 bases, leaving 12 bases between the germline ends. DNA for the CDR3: TGTGCCAGCAGCTCTAAGCCGGGAGCCTACAATGAGCAGTTCTTC. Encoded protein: CASSSKPGAYNEQFF.

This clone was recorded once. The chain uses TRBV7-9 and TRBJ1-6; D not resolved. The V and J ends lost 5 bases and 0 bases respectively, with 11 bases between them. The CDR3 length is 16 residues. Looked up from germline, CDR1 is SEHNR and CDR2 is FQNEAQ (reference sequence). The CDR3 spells CASSAFLSSYNSPLHF. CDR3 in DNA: TGTGCCAGCAGCGCTTTCTTGAGCTCCTATAATTCACCCCTCCACTTT. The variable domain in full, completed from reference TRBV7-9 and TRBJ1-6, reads DTGVSQNPRHKITKRGQNVTFRCDPISEHNRLYWYRQTLGQGPEFLTYFQNEAQLEKSRLLSDRFSAERPKGSFSTLEIQRTEQGDSAMYLCASSAFLSSYNSPLHFGNGTRLTVT.

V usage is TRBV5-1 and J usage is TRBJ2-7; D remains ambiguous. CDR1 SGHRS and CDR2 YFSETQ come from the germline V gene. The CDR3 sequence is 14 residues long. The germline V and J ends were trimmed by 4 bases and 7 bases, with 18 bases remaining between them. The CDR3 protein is CASSLSGPFGEQYF. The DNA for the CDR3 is TGCGCCAGCAGCCTATCCGGGCCCTTTGGTGAGCAGTACTTC.

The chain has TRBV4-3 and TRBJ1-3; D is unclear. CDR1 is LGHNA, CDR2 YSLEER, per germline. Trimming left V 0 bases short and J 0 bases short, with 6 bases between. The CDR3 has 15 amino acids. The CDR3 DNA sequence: TGCGCCAGCAGCCAAGATTCAGGCTCTGGAAACACCATATATTTT. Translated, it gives CASSQDSGSGNTIYF.

The CDR3 spells CASSQEVKRGQFF. The CDR3 DNA follows: TGTGCCAGCAGCCAAGAGGTTAAGCGGGGGCAGTTCTTC. The chain recombines TRBV3-1 (or the pseudogene TRBV3-2) with TRBJ2-1; 7 bases agree with TRBD2. V gave up 0 bases and J gave up 12 bases; unmatched junction bases: 5. Looked up from germline, CDR1 is LGHDT and CDR2 is YNNKEL (reference sequence). The CDR3 has 13 residues.

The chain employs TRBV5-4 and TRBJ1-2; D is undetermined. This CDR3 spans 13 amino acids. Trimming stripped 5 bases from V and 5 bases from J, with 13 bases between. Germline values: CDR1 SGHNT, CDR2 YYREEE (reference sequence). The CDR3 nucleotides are TGTGCCAGCAGAAAGGACGGCTATTATGGCTACACCTTC. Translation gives CASRKDGYYGYTF. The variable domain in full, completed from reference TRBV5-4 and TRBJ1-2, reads ETGVTQSPTHLIKTRGQQVTLRCSSQSGHNTVSWYQQALGQGPQFIFQYYREEENGRGNFPPRFSGLQFPNYSSELNVNALELDDSALYLCASRKDGYYGYTFGSGTRLTVV.

CDR3 DNA: TGTGCCAGCAGCTTAGTATTGCCAGGGTATAATTCACCCCTCCACTTT. Amino acids: CASSLVLPGYNSPLHF. The chain recombines TRBV7-2 with TRBJ1-6, with D tentatively TRBD1 (5 bases). The CDR3 is 16 amino acids. CDR1 and CDR2 (germline): SGHTA, FQGNSA. Trimming removed 1 base at V and 4 bases at J, with 11 bases between.

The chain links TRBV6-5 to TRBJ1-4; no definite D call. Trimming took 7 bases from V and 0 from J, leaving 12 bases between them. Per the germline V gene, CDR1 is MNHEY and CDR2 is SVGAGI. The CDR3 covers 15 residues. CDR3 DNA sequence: TGTGCCAGCAAGGTCGGGTTCCCAACTAATGAAAAACTGTTTTTT. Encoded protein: CASKVGFPTNEKLFF.

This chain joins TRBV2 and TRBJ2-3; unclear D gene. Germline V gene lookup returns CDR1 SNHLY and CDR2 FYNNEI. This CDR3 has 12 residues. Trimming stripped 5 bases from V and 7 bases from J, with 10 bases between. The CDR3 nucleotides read TGTGCCAGCAGTATCGAGCCCCATACGCAGTATTTT. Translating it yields CASSIEPHTQYF.

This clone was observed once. CDR3 loop: CASSPGQGPTDTQYF. As DNA, the CDR3 is TGTGCCAGCAGCCCGGGACAGGGGCCCACAGATACGCAGTATTTT. V and J are TRBV5-8 and TRBJ2-3, with 10 bases that match TRBD1. The CDR3 length is 15 residues. The V segment lost 4 bases and the J segment 2 bases; nucleotides outside the gene matches: 4. CDR1 and CDR2 from the germline V gene are SGHTS and YDEGEE.

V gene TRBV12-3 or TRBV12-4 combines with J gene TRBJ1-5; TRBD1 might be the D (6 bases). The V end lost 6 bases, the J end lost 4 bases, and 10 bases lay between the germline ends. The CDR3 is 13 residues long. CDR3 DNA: TGTGCCAGCAGGTCGCAGGGGAATCAGCCCCAGCATTTT. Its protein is CASRSQGNQPQHF.

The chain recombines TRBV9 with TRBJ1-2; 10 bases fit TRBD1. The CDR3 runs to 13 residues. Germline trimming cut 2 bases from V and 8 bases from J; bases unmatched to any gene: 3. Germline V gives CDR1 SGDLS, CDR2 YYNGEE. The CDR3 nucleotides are TGTGCCAGCAGCGTCGGACAGGGGGTAGGCTACACCTTC. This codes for CASSVGQGVGYTF.

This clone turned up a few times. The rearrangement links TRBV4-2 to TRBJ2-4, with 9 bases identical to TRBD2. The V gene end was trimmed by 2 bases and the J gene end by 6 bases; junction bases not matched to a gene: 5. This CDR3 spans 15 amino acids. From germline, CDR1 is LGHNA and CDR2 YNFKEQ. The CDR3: CASSQSSGEVNIQYF. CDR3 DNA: TGTGCCAGCAGCCAATCTAGCGGGGAGGTAAACATTCAGTACTTC.

The CDR3 sequence is CASRVGPDWNSPLHF. The DNA of the CDR3 is TGCGCCAGCAGAGTCGGGCCGGATTGGAATTCACCCCTCCACTTT. This rearrangement joins TRBV5-1 to TRBJ1-6; D remains ambiguous. The ends were cut back, 5 bases at V and 7 bases at J, with 16 bases in the middle. The CDR3 extends over 15 amino acids. Germline V gives CDR1 SGHRS, CDR2 YFSETQ.

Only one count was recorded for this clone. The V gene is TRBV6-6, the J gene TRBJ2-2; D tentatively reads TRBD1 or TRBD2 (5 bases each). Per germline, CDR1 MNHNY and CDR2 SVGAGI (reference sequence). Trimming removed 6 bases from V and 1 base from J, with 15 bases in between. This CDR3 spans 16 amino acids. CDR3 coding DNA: TGTGCCAGCAGCCTAGGGGAGACAGTGAACACCGGGGAGCTGTTTTTT. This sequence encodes CASSLGETVNTGELFF.

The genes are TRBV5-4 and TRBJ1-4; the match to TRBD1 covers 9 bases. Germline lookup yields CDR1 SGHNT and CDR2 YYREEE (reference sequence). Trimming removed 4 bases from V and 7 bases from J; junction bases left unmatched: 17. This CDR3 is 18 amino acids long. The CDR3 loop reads CASSRKLPGQGSSEKLFF. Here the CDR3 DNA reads TGTGCCAGCAGCCGAAAATTACCGGGACAGGGAAGTAGTGAAAAACTGTTTTTT.